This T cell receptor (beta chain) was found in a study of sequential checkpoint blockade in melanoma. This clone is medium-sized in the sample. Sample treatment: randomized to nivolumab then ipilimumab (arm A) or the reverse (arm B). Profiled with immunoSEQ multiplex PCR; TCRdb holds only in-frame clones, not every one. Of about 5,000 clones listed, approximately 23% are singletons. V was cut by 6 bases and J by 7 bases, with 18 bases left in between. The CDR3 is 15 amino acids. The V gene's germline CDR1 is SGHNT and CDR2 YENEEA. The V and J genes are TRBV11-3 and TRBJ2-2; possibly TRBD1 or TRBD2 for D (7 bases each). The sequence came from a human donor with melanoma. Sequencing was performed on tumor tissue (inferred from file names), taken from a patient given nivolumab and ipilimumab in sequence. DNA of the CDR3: TGTGCCAGCAGACCCCCGACAGGGAGGGACGGGGAGCTGTTTTTT. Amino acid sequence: CASRPPTGRDGELFF.